What follows is one TCR beta chain and its context. What it binds is unknown. This table comes from immunoSEQ multiplex PCR, and its TCRdb copy is limited to in-frame clones, with some not included. The table lists just under 150,000 clones, 87% of them singletons. This sample is drawn from a study of cytomegalovirus exposure and HLA in healthy donors. In the study overall: The same platform was used for the roughly 120 validation repertoires and the 600 to 850 first-cohort repertoires, a later analysis reported.

The CDR3 consists of 15 residues. Germline V gene lookup returns CDR1 MGHRA and CDR2 YSYEKL. J lost 3 bases, V lost 0 bases, and 4 bases had no gene match. Study-level points and caveats: In vitro data verified three CMV-associated chains as specific for CMV antigens.

The chain is built from TRBV4-1 and TRBJ2-5; 7 bases fit TRBD2. The sequence came from a man aged 18 to 30 in good health and CMV-seropositive. The sample comprised PBMCs. CDR3 sequence reads: CASSQDRGEEETQYF. The CDR3 DNA is TGCGCCAGCAGCCAAGATCGGGGGGAGGAAGAGACCCAGTACTTC.